The present entry profiles one T cell receptor (beta chain) with its context. Its specificity is unknown. Sample time point: approximately nine-day in vitro stimulation with candidate neoantigen peptide 5. Clones were sequenced by immunoSEQ multiplex PCR, and TCRdb holds only the in-frame ones, with some missing. The repertoire consists of approximately 15,000 clones, with about 80% occurring once and the leading ten covering about a tenth. The ends lost 2 bases at V and 6 bases at J; junction bases unmatched: 1. Per the germline V gene, CDR1 is SGHNT and CDR2 is YYREEE (reference sequence). The CDR3 covers 13 residues. The data belong to a study of PD-1 blockade in mismatch repair-deficient tumors.

The input for sequencing was cells cultured in vitro, taken from a patient treated with pembrolizumab. The chain uses TRBV5-4 and TRBJ2-3; 9 nucleotides match TRBD1. The TCR originated in an adult with mismatch repair-deficient cancer. The CDR3 protein is CASSFGQGDTQYF. The CDR3 DNA is TGTGCCAGCAGCTTTGGACAGGGGGATACGCAGTATTTT. Complete variable domain (other parts from reference TRBV5-4 and TRBJ2-3): ETGVTQSPTHLIKTRGQQVTLRCSSQSGHNTVSWYQQALGQGPQFIFQYYREEENGRGNFPPRFSGLQFPNYSSELNVNALELDDSALYLCASSFGQGDTQYFGPGTRLTVL.